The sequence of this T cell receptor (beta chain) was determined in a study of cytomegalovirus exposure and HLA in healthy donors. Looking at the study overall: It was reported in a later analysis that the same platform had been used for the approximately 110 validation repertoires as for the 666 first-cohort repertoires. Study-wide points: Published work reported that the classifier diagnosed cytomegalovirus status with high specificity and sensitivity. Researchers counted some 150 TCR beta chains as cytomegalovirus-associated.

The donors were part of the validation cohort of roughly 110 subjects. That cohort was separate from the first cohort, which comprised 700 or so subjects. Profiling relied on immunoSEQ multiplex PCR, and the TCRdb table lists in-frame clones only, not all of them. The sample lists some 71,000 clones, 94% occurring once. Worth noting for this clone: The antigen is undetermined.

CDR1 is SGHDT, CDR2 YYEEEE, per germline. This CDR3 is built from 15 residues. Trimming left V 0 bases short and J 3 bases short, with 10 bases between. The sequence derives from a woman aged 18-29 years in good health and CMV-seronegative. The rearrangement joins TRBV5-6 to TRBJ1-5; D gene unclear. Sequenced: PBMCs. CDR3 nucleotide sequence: TGTGCCAGCAGCTTGGTGAGGGATCCCAATCAGCCCCAGCATTTT. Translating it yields CASSLVRDPNQPQHF.